The rows below give T cell receptor beta chains drawn from one sample of a study of T cell responses to AZD1222 COVID-19 vaccine. The method was immunoSEQ multiplex PCR; TCRdb's version includes in-frame clones alone and lacks a portion of them. The sample contains nearly 90,000 clones, around 88% of which appear only once. The source material was peripheral blood, sampled on day 0 of MenACWY control vaccination. These receptors all come from an adult in good health. Each CDR3 is given with its conserved first and last residue. Size is omitted from some rows. Given values are once, few, many or a class for expanded clones.

V gene | clone size | CDR3 protein
TRBV19 | - | CASTEGSNEKLFF
TRBV11-2 | - | CASSRGAVYTEAFF
TRBV18 | - | CASSPDRFSTDTQYF
TRBV7-2 | - | CASSWDGWATEAFF
TRBV7-2 | - | CASSLGVVSYNEQFF
TRBV28 | - | CASSLRRRLAGNTQYF
TRBV9 | - | CASSTGGTDNEKLFF
TRBV27 | - | CASSLVDRNTEAFF
TRBV27 | - | CASSQRLAGVNEQFF
TRBV27 | - | CASRQGTNQPQHF
TRBV4-2 | once | CASSQDWDRGFYTF
TRBV2 | - | CASKVGPDPNYGYTF
TRBV28 | - | CASSFAGEYDYEQYF